The 9 T cell receptor beta chains reported below all come from one sample, sequenced in a study of immune evolution from preneoplasia to lung adenocarcinoma (dated by TCRdb to the early 2020s). The library came from the immunoSEQ multiplex PCR assay. TCRdb provides this immuneACCESS table in a form limited to in-frame rearrangements. Some clones are lacking; in checked studies, under half of them reflect an unresolved V gene, and why the rest are absent is not known. Within this sample are over 4,000 clones, with around 74% of them counted one time only. Of the sample, approximately 9.5% falls within the top ten clones. Sequencing input: FFPE minimally invasive lung adenocarcinoma tissue. The cell subset or site label for this specimen denotes: micro-invasive lung adenocarcinoma (MIA). The receptors shown here come from a person aged 60-80 years with lung adenocarcinoma.

There are a few counts of this clone. This chain joins TRBV19 and TRBJ2-5, with D tentatively TRBD2 (6 bases). Per the germline V gene, CDR1 is LNHDA and CDR2 is SQIVND (reference sequence). V lost 4 bases, J lost 5 bases, and 20 bases lay in between. The length of the CDR3 is 16 residues. CDR3 residues: CASSTTGTGAWETQYF. Written as DNA, the CDR3 is TGTGCCAGTAGTACCACCGGGACGGGAGCGTGGGAGACCCAGTACTTC.

This clone is classed as large. The CDR3 coding sequence is TGTGCCTGGAGCCCATGGTATCTCCTGGGGGGTGAAGCTTTCTTT. Its protein is CAWSPWYLLGGEAFF. The chain employs TRBV30 and TRBJ1-1, with TRBD1 as a possible D gene (5 bases). V lost 3 bases, J lost 7 bases, and 21 bases lay in between. The germline gives CDR1 GTSNPN, CDR2 SVGIG (reference sequence). This CDR3 comprises 15 residues.

The V and J genes are TRBV11-1 and TRBJ2-2, with TRBD1 identical over 7 bases. V gave up 5 bases and J gave up 4 bases; unmatched junction bases: 4. This CDR3 contains 14 residues. The germline CDR1 and CDR2 sequences are SGHAT and FQDESV (reference sequence). The CDR3 loop reads CASSQGQTTGELFF. The CDR3 nucleotides read TGTGCCAGCAGCCAGGGACAGACCACCGGGGAGCTGTTTTTT.

This clone was seen only once. The chain joins TRBV6-1 to TRBJ1-3, with 7 nucleotides matching TRBD1. The germline gives CDR1 MNHNS, CDR2 SASEGT. Trimming took 2 bases from V and 2 from J; bases not matched to a gene: 6. CDR3 size: 16 residues. For the CDR3, the DNA is TGTGCCAGCAGTGAAACGGACAGGACCCCTGGAAACACCATATATTTT. Translation gives CASSETDRTPGNTIYF.

The chain recombines TRBV19 with TRBJ1-2; 8 positions match TRBD1. Losses at the gene ends were 5 bases for V and 8 bases for J; bases not matched to a gene: 13. Germline V lookup: CDR1 LNHDA, CDR2 SQIVND (reference sequence). There are 15 residues in the CDR3. CDR3 coding DNA: TGTGCCAGTAGTCCAGGGGGTGGACAGGGTTCGGGCTACACCTTC. It specifies CASSPGGGQGSGYTF. Complete variable domain (other parts from reference TRBV19 and TRBJ1-2): DGGITQSPKYLFRKEGQNVTLSCEQNLNHDAMYWYRQDPGQGLRLIYYSQIVNDFQKGDIAEGYSVSREKKESFPLTVTSAQKNPTAFYLCASSPGGGQGSGYTFGSGTRLTVV.

Concerning this clone itself: A read error may account for a junction end that differs from germline. In DNA, the CDR3 is TGCGCCAGCAGCGCCGCGGTAGGGGGCAAGGGGGAGACTCAGTACTTC. Protein: CASSAAVGGKGETQYF. V is TRBV5-1 and J is TRBJ2-5, with TRBD1 identical over 7 bases. Germline assignment: CDR1 SGHRS and CDR2 YFSETQ. The CDR3 runs to 16 residues.

CDR3 sequence: CASRTTWDTEAFF. The CDR3 DNA is TGTGCCAGCAGGACAACCTGGGACACTGAAGCTTTCTTT. The chain uses TRBV2 and TRBJ1-1; D call uncertain. Germline V gene lookup returns CDR1 SNHLY and CDR2 FYNNEI. Trimming stripped 6 bases from V and 3 bases from J, with 11 bases between. CDR3 size: 13 residues.

The chain carries TRBV10-2 and TRBJ2-7, with D tentatively TRBD2 (6 bases). The V gene lost 3 bases and the J gene lost 6 bases, with 15 bases spanning the gap. The CDR3 runs to 14 residues. The V gene's germline CDR1 is WSHSY and CDR2 SAAADI. CDR3 sequence (DNA): TGCGCCAGCAGTGAAGAGGTCGGGGGTTTCGAGCAGTACTTC. Protein product: CASSEEVGGFEQYF.

A few counts support this clone. The V gene is TRBV19, the J gene TRBJ2-7; 10 bases are a match to TRBD2. Unmatched junction bases numbered 7, after V lost 5 bases and J lost 6 bases. The CDR3 totals 14 residues. Germline lookup yields CDR1 LNHDA and CDR2 SQIVND (reference sequence). The CDR3 DNA reads TGTGCCAGTAGTTCTAGCGGGAGCCGGGGCGAGCAGTACTTC. Residues: CASSSSGSRGEQYF.